This TCR beta chain was captured by sequencing in a study of identical twins. Regarding the study as a whole: Beta out-of-frame sequences showed weaker excess twin sharing.

There were only healthy Caucasians among the donors. A universal primer site was added by template switching, and unique molecular identifiers were carried by the cDNA. Via MiXCR, TCRdb re-called the 5' RACE reads, giving one row per CDR3 protein. The sample includes about 200,000 distinct CDR3 sequences, roughly 7.1% of them seen just once. Remarks on this clonotype: Its antigen is not known.

Germline-derived CDR1 and CDR2 are MNHEY and SMNVEV (reference sequence). J lost 0 bases, V lost 4 bases, and 7 bases had no gene match. This CDR3 region has 16 residues. These sequences were also reported in another study, on T cells expressing NK-cell markers. That work states: The authors derived TCR beta repertoires from sorted CD3+CD56+NKG2C+, CD3+CD56+NKG2C- and CD3+CD56-NKG2C+ T cells.

The sequence was collected from a woman between 18 and 29 years old in good health. What was sequenced was CD8+ T cells sorted from blood. The V and J genes are TRBV27 and TRBJ2-5; TRBD1 agrees at 8 bases. CDR3 residues: CASSSRQGPYQETQYF. The CDR3 bases are TGTGCCAGCAGTTCCCGACAGGGGCCGTACCAAGAGACCCAGTACTTC.